One and the same sample provided the 20 T cell receptor beta chains below, sequenced in a study of post-analysis software for immune sequencing data. General observations from the study: A few TRBV segments appeared more often in patients than in controls, and TRBV5-6, TRBV5-1 and TRBV20-1 were among these.

Unique molecular identifiers were carried by the TCR beta cDNA libraries. TCRdb reanalysed the PCR reads using MiXCR and keeps one entry per CDR3 protein. Among 180,000 or so distinct CDR3 sequences listed, roughly 28% were seen once. For these receptors, no antigen is known. Material: blood. All receptors derive from a girl aged 2 to 17 with multiple sclerosis.

The chain couples TRBV5-6 to TRBJ2-1, with 7 bases aligning to TRBD2. Trimming at V came to 0 bases and at J to 4 bases, leaving 10 bases not matched to a gene. Per the germline V gene, CDR1 is SGHDT and CDR2 is YYEEEE. The CDR3 loop spans 17 amino acids. The CDR3 reads CASSLGGGERGYNEQFF. The CDR3 DNA is TGTGCCAGCAGCTTGGGGGGAGGGGAGCGAGGGTACAATGAGCAGTTCTTC.

For this clonotype: At one boundary the junction diverges from the germline segment, which might be a read error. The rearrangement joins TRBV3-1 to TRBJ2-2; 8 bases are shared with TRBD1. CDR3 length: 17 residues. Germline assignment: CDR1 LGHDT and CDR2 YNNKEL (reference sequence). The CDR3 sequence is CASSPPRQGTHTGERFF. The DNA for the CDR3 is TGTGCCAGCAGCCCCCCCCGACAGGGGACACACACCGGGGAGCGGTTTTTT.

The table lists this clonotype with a few counts. The CDR3 region is CSVTETDFTGELFF. The DNA for the CDR3 is TGCAGCGTTACCGAGACAGACTTCACCGGGGAGCTGTTTTTT. V is TRBV29-1 and J is TRBJ2-2, with D perhaps matching TRBD1 (5 bases). The CDR3 is 14 residues long. Per the germline V gene, CDR1 is SQVTM and CDR2 is ANQGSEA. The ends were cut back, 5 bases at V and 4 bases at J, with 14 bases in the middle.

This clonotype has ten or more counts. The V gene is TRBV29-1, the J gene TRBJ2-5; 9 bases line up with TRBD2. J lost 0 bases, V lost 6 bases, and 8 bases had no gene match. This CDR3 has 15 residues. The germline CDR1 and CDR2 sequences are SQVTM and ANQGSEA. In DNA, the CDR3 is TGCAGCGTGATGGGGACTAGCAGGTACCAAGAGACCCAGTACTTC. It yields the protein CSVMGTSRYQETQYF.

This clonotype was seen repeatedly, ten times or more. The chain carries TRBV7-3 and TRBJ2-7; 7 positions agree with TRBD2. The V segment lost 4 bases and the J segment 2 bases; nucleotides outside the gene matches: 11. The V gene's germline CDR1 is SGHTA and CDR2 FQGTGA. The CDR3 extends over 16 amino acids. The CDR3 spells CASSSQGDYKPYEQYF. The CDR3 region has the DNA TGTGCCAGCAGCTCCCAAGGGGACTACAAGCCCTACGAGCAGTACTTC.

CDR3 loop: CASSLEVERADTQYF. CDR3 DNA sequence: TGCGCCAGCAGCTTGGAGGTCGAAAGGGCAGATACGCAGTATTTT. The chain links TRBV5-1 to TRBJ2-3, with D unresolved. Trimming pared 0 bases from V and 4 bases from J, leaving 12 bases between. This CDR3 spans 15 amino acids. Germline CDR1 is SGHRS and CDR2 is YFSETQ.

The V gene is TRBV7-2, the J gene TRBJ2-3; a weak D match, TRBD2 (5 bases). V dropped 5 bases and J dropped 6 bases, with 12 bases sitting between them. CDR3 length equals 13 residues. The V gene's germline CDR1 is SGHTA and CDR2 FQGNSA. This CDR3 is CASSQSSGDTQYF. In DNA form, the CDR3 reads TGTGCCAGCAGCCAAAGTTCGGGGGATACGCAGTATTTT. The full variable domain, in which reference TRBV7-2 and TRBJ2-3 provide the parts outside the CDR3, is GAGVSQSPSNKVTEKGKDVELRCDPISGHTALYWYRQSLGQGLEFLIYFQGNSAPDKSGLPSDRFSAERTGGSVSTLTIQRTQQEDSAVYLCASSQSSGDTQYFGPGTRLTVL.

With regard to this clonotype: One end of the junction fails to match germline, which may point to a read error. The chain couples TRBV25-1 to TRBJ2-5; D not resolved. The CDR3 totals 11 residues. Germline V CDR1 and CDR2: MGHDK, SYGVNS. CDR3: CDSSAQVNQYF. CDR3 bases: TGTGACAGCAGTGCCCAGGTGAACCAGTACTTC.

There are a few counts of this clonotype. The rearrangement joins TRBV4-1 to TRBJ1-6; 7 bases match TRBD1. Germline lookup yields CDR1 MGHRA and CDR2 YSYEKL. The ends lost 2 bases at V and 8 bases at J; junction bases unmatched: 9. This CDR3 spans 16 amino acids. The chain's CDR3 is CASSQRRAQGDSPLHF. CDR3 sequence (DNA): TGCGCCAGCAGCCAACGCCGGGCCCAGGGGGATTCACCCCTCCACTTT.

Of note for this clonotype: Its ends do not fully match the called genes, so a read error is possible. This sequence joins TRBV4-2 and TRBJ2-7, with D perhaps TRBD1 (6 bases). This CDR3 is 15 amino acids long. The germline V gene encodes CDR1 LGHNA and CDR2 YNFKEQ. In DNA form, the CDR3 reads TGTGCCGGCAGCCAAGCGCGGACAGATCCCTACGAGCAGTACTTC. Its protein is CAGSQARTDPYEQYF.

This clonotype was detected many times. V and J are TRBV6-1 and TRBJ2-5; D possibly corresponds to TRBD2 (5 bases). The germline gives CDR1 MNHNS, CDR2 SASEGT. The CDR3 is 13 amino acids. V lost 8 bases and J lost 1, with 11 bases in between. Here the CDR3 reads CASDAGLQETQYF. In DNA, the CDR3 is TGTGCCAGCGATGCAGGACTCCAAGAGACCCAGTACTTC.

The CDR3 reads CASAQGRGGLQFF. As DNA, the CDR3 is TGTGCCAGCGCCCAAGGGCGGGGGGGCTTGCAGTTCTTC. The V and J genes are TRBV21-1 and TRBJ2-1; TRBD2, the table's D call, was not compared with the DNA. TRBV21-1 is termed a pseudogene. The CDR3 contains 13 residues.

CDR3 sequence: CSARDFREGGTDTQYF. The CDR3 nucleotides read TGCAGTGCTAGAGATTTCCGAGAGGGGGGCACAGATACGCAGTATTTT. This sequence joins TRBV20-1 and TRBJ2-3; D perhaps matches TRBD1 (6 bases). Germline assignment: CDR1 DFQATT and CDR2 SNEGSKA (reference sequence). Trimming left V 0 bases short and J 1 base short, with 14 bases between. CDR3 length equals 16 residues.

V and J are TRBV6-4 and TRBJ2-2; D may correspond to TRBD1 or TRBD2 (5 bases each). Germline loops: CDR1 MRHNA, CDR2 SNTAGT. This CDR3 contains 15 residues. V was shortened by 9 bases and J by 2 bases, with 16 bases between the two germline ends. The CDR3 region is CASKWDGVNTGELFF. The DNA for the CDR3 is TGTGCCAGTAAATGGGACGGAGTAAACACCGGGGAGCTGTTTTTT.

In its sample, this clonotype was seen a few times. V gene TRBV12-3 or TRBV12-4 combines with J gene TRBJ1-6, with 11 bases lining up with TRBD1. With 5 bases clipped from V and 9 bases from J, the junction kept 3 bases outside the gene matches. The length of the CDR3 is 14 residues. CDR3 region: CASSTGTGGSPLHF. In nucleotides, the CDR3 is TGTGCCAGCAGTACCGGGACAGGGGGTTCACCCCTCCACTTT.

Many counts were recorded for this clonotype. The CDR3 loop reads CSVEWTGTDTQYF. CDR3 DNA: TGCAGCGTCGAATGGACAGGGACAGATACGCAGTATTTT. V and J are TRBV29-1 and TRBJ2-3, with 8 bases identical to TRBD1. Germline trimming cut 6 bases from V and 3 bases from J; bases unmatched to any gene: 5. The CDR3 is 13 residues long. CDR1 SQVTM and CDR2 ANQGSEA come from the germline V gene.

This clonotype was seen repeatedly, ten times or more. This chain connects TRBV6-5 to TRBJ2-1, with 9 bases that match TRBD1. The CDR3 contains 15 residues. J gave up 4 bases and V 6 bases, and 7 bases lay outside the gene matches. In germline, CDR1 is MNHEY, CDR2 SVGAGI. The CDR3 here is CASSRYRGLYNEQFF. CDR3 DNA sequence: TGTGCCAGCAGCAGATACAGGGGGCTTTACAATGAGCAGTTCTTC.

This rearrangement joins TRBV29-1 to TRBJ1-2; 7 bases line up with TRBD1. Germline V gene sequence: CDR1 SQVTM, CDR2 ANQGSEA. The CDR3 runs to 13 residues. V lost 5 bases to trimming and J lost 8 bases; unmatched junction nucleotides: 11. CDR3 DNA sequence: TGCAGCGTTAAGGTTGAAGGGGGCATCGGCTACACCTTC. Translation: CSVKVEGGIGYTF.

This rearrangement joins TRBV5-4 to TRBJ1-1, with unresolved D. Trimming removed 0 bases from V and 0 bases from J, with 9 bases in between. Germline loops: CDR1 SGHNT, CDR2 YYREEE (reference sequence). The CDR3 covers 15 residues. The CDR3 DNA follows: TGTGCCAGCAGCTTGGGCGCAGACATGAACACTGAAGCTTTCTTT. Amino acids: CASSLGADMNTEAFF.

This clonotype was seen repeatedly, ten times or more. The chain employs TRBV20-1 and TRBJ2-5; D is unresolved. V was pared by 5 bases and J by 4 bases, with 14 bases between. Germline-derived CDR1 and CDR2 are DFQATT and SNEGSKA (reference sequence). This CDR3 has 13 residues. DNA for the CDR3: TGCAGTGCTGACCGAGTGGTGGGAGAGACCCAGTACTTC. Residues: CSADRVVGETQYF.